This TCR beta chain was recovered during a study of PD-L1 blockade in urothelial cancer. Turning to the study itself: The year 2014 saw patients start atezolizumab, 1,200 mg intravenously every 3 weeks.

This CDR3 comprises 16 residues. CDR1 is LNHDA, CDR2 SQIVND, per germline (reference sequence). Deletions cut 2 bases from V and 2 bases from J, with 13 bases between. The data were produced by immunoSEQ multiplex PCR, yet TCRdb's version contains in-frame clones alone and is incomplete. The repertoire holds approximately 35,000 clones, with approximately 34% as singletons. This clone occurred once. This TCR was sampled from a man in his fifties or sixties with urothelial cancer. This sequence joins TRBV19 and TRBJ1-5; tentative D call: TRBD1 (5 bases). Sequenced material: tumor tissue, taken before atezolizumab (anti-PD-L1) treatment. Here the CDR3 reads CASSIQRGIRNQPQHF. CDR3 coding DNA: TGTGCCAGTAGTATACAAAGGGGCATTCGCAATCAGCCCCAGCATTTT.